The clone carrying this TCR beta chain was counted only a few times. In TCRdb, the 5' RACE reads were re-called with MiXCR into one record per CDR3 protein. The data contain around 260,000 distinct CDR3 sequences, roughly 16% of them seen just once; the ten biggest clones take up 22%. These data come from a study of T-cell memory formation after mild COVID-19. For the study at large: Each donor largely had its own TCR clusters.

CDR3 length: 14 residues. Germline CDR1 SGHRS, CDR2 YFSETQ. After removal of 3 bases from V and 4 bases from J, the junction contained 5 bases not matched to a gene. The rearrangement joins TRBV5-1 to TRBJ2-7; 9 bases align to TRBD1. The receptor's source is a man aged 18 to 35 who had mild COVID-19 (a few samples of this study predate the infection). Cell type and time point are not known. Sequenced input: PBMCs or a T cell subset sorted from them (not recorded which). The CDR3: CASSSDRGWYEQYF. In DNA form, the CDR3 reads TGCGCCAGCAGCTCGGACAGGGGATGGTACGAGCAGTACTTC.